This T cell receptor (beta chain) was sequenced for a study of regulatory T cells in long-lasting Graves disease. Germline CDR1 is MNHNS and CDR2 is SASEGT. V lost 2 bases and J 0 bases, leaving 8 bases between the germline ends. The CDR3 is 15 residues long. This clonotype was detected many times. Arm-PCR of CDR3 regions and iRepertoire HTBI primers were used to build TCR beta libraries. Each CDR3 protein gets one entry after TCRdb re-called the multiplex PCR reads with MiXCR. This table has 400,000 to 500,000 distinct CDR3 sequences, 21% appearing once. Time point defined: persistent/refractory GD, antithyroid drugs over 5 years with positive TRAb. From RNA extracted from PBMCs, the TCR library was made.

This rearrangement joins TRBV6-1 to TRBJ2-4; no clear D. Sequencing was performed on peripheral blood mononuclear cells (PBMCs), taken when the disease was refractory, from a patient treated with antithyroid drugs. This sequence was found in a female donor with Graves disease. The CDR3 nucleotides read TGTGCCAGCAGTGAATGGCCTGGAGCCAAAAACATTCAGTACTTC. It encodes CASSEWPGAKNIQYF.